This TCR beta chain was captured by sequencing in a study of CD8+ T cells in alopecia areata. Points on this clone: Its antigen is as yet unknown. The junction and the germline gene differ at one end; a read error may be behind it.

The V gene's germline CDR1 is DFQATT and CDR2 SNEGSKA (reference sequence). The CDR3 runs 9 residues. Following extraction, RNA underwent reverse transcription to cDNA, which served as the sequencing template. Sequenced by immunoSEQ multiplex PCR; TCRdb stores in-frame clones only, minus some. The sample has under 130,000 clones; 55% are singletons. General study results and limits: Clonality in lesional scalp, especially alopecia totalis/universalis, exceeded that of normal scalp. Scalp sequencing also captures normal skin's resident alphabeta T cells.

The chain has TRBV20-1 and TRBJ1-6, with TRBD1 identical over 9 bases. Sequencing was done on a sample of CD4+ T cells sorted from blood. The TCR sequence derives from a human donor in good health. CDR3 region: CSANRDRDF. The CDR3 bases are TGCAGTGCTAACCGGGACAGGGACTTT.